The next 32 T cell receptor beta chains were all read from a single sample in a study of T cell responses to AZD1222 COVID-19 vaccine. TCRdb keeps only in-frame clones here, not all; method: immunoSEQ multiplex PCR. The sample yields roughly 85,000 clones, roughly 90% seen once. This specimen was peripheral blood, taken on day 0 of AZD1222 vaccination. These receptors originate from an adult in good health.

The chain joins TRBV12-3 or TRBV12-4 to TRBJ1-4; D gene unclear. The CDR3 length is 13 residues. V was trimmed by 6 bases and J by 8 bases, leaving 13 bases between them. The CDR3 DNA is TGTGCCAGCAGCCGTGGGAATGGAGAAAAACTGTTTTTT. Translated, it gives CASSRGNGEKLFF.

The chain carries TRBV6-6 and TRBJ1-4; unclear D gene. The CDR3 runs to 13 residues. Germline V gene lookup returns CDR1 MNHNY and CDR2 SVGAGI (reference sequence). V dropped 0 bases and J dropped 14 bases, with 13 bases sitting between them. In DNA form, the CDR3 reads TGTGCCAGCAGTTACTCGGTCCCCTCTAACCTGTTTTTT. It encodes CASSYSVPSNLFF.

This clone was seen a single time. The chain combines TRBV28 with TRBJ1-1, with D uncertain. Trimming shortened V by 6 bases and J by 4 bases, and 18 bases separated the two germline ends. This CDR3 has 15 residues. The germline V gene has CDR1 MDHEN and CDR2 SYDVKM. In DNA form, the CDR3 reads TGTGCCAGCAGGGATTCGACGGGGTTCCCCACTGAAGCTTTCTTT. Its translation: CASRDSTGFPTEAFF.

This clone was picked up one time. J is TRBJ2-7 and V is TRBV3-1 (or the pseudogene TRBV3-2); D is unresolved. Trimming cost V 1 base and J 1 base, with 14 bases left between them. CDR1 and CDR2 (germline): LGHDT, YNNKEL (reference sequence). This CDR3 region has 16 residues. CDR3 amino acids: CASSQAWAVGSYEQYF. The CDR3 bases are TGTGCCAGCAGCCAAGCTTGGGCCGTAGGTTCCTACGAGCAGTACTTC.

The rearrangement uses TRBV27 and TRBJ2-5; 7 nucleotides match TRBD1. The germline V gene has CDR1 MNHEY and CDR2 SMNVEV (reference sequence). There are 15 residues in the CDR3. V lost 5 bases, J lost 3 bases, and 9 bases stayed unmatched. CDR3 loop: CASSPRGPGKETQYF. In DNA form, the CDR3 reads TGTGCCAGCAGTCCAAGGGGGCCGGGAAAAGAGACCCAGTACTTC.

The genes are TRBV14 and TRBJ2-1; tentatively, D is TRBD1 (5 bases). Germline values: CDR1 SGHDN, CDR2 FVKESK. CDR3 length: 13 amino acids. V dropped 5 bases and J dropped 9 bases, with 14 bases sitting between them. In nucleotides, the CDR3 is TGTGCCAGCAGCTCTCACCAGGGCAGTGAGCAGTTCTTC. Translated, it gives CASSSHQGSEQFF.

The count of this clone is one. The chain carries TRBV6-5 and TRBJ2-2; 9 bases agree with TRBD2. The CDR3 contains 14 residues. After removal of 8 bases from V and 1 base from J, the junction contained 2 bases not matched to a gene. Germline values: CDR1 MNHEY, CDR2 SVGAGI. The CDR3: CASLAGVNTGELFF. Here the CDR3 DNA reads TGTGCCAGCTTAGCGGGAGTGAACACCGGGGAGCTGTTTTTT.

CDR3 loop: CASSADRGAYEQYF. The CDR3 coding sequence is TGTGCCAGCAGCGCGGACAGGGGGGCCTACGAGCAGTACTTC. The chain couples TRBV9 to TRBJ2-7; 10 positions match TRBD1. The CDR3 extends over 14 amino acids. V dropped 3 bases and J dropped 2; count of bases not matched to a gene: 2. Germline V gives CDR1 SGDLS, CDR2 YYNGEE.

For the CDR3, the DNA is TGTGCCAGTAGTATCGACAGGGTACAAGAGACCCAGTACTTC. It is translated as CASSIDRVQETQYF. The rearrangement joins TRBV19 to TRBJ2-5; TRBD1 agrees at 7 bases. The CDR3 is made up of 14 amino acids. With V trimmed by 3 bases and J by 2 bases, 3 bases remained unmatched. CDR1 LNHDA and CDR2 SQIVND come from the germline V gene (reference sequence).

V is TRBV7-8 and J is TRBJ1-5, with D hard to call. CDR1 and CDR2 (germline): SGHVS, FQNEAQ. CDR3 length: 16 amino acids. V lost 1 base, J lost 1 base, and 11 bases lay in between. The CDR3 DNA sequence: TGTGCCAGCAGCTTAGAGTTGGGCAGGAGCAATCAGCCCCAGCATTTT. This sequence encodes CASSLELGRSNQPQHF.

This chain links TRBV12-3 or TRBV12-4 with TRBJ2-5, with D hard to call. Trimming stripped 5 bases from V and 4 bases from J, with 8 bases between. CDR3 length: 12 amino acids. Written as DNA, the CDR3 is TGTGCCAGCAGTACAGATTTAGAGACCCAGTACTTC. Protein: CASSTDLETQYF.

As for this clone: Additional DNA sequences in this sample encode the identical CDR3. This chain connects TRBV28 to TRBJ1-3; TRBD1 agrees at 8 bases. The V gene's germline CDR1 is MDHEN and CDR2 SYDVKM. The CDR3 extends over 14 amino acids. After removal of 5 bases from V and 4 bases from J, the junction contained 4 bases not matched to a gene. Here the CDR3 reads CASSPQGAGNTIYF. The CDR3 nucleotides are TGTGCCAGCAGTCCCCAGGGGGCGGGAAACACCATATATTTT.

The rearrangement links TRBV2 to TRBJ2-3; TRBD2 agrees at 7 bases. Trimming removed 0 bases from V and 4 bases from J; junction bases left unmatched: 7. The CDR3 has 16 amino acids. Per the germline V gene, CDR1 is SNHLY and CDR2 is FYNNEI. The CDR3: CASSEARLAAADTQYF. The CDR3 bases are TGTGCCAGCAGTGAAGCGCGTCTAGCGGCAGCAGATACGCAGTATTTT.

The rearrangement links TRBV30 to TRBJ2-7; D uncertain. V was cut by 2 bases and J by 2 bases, with 10 bases left in between. The CDR3 consists of 13 residues. CDR1 is GTSNPN, CDR2 SVGIG, per germline (reference sequence). CDR3 amino acids: CAWSPYGAYEQYF. CDR3 DNA sequence: TGTGCCTGGAGTCCTTATGGGGCCTACGAGCAGTACTTC.

This chain joins TRBV5-5 and TRBJ2-2, with 12 positions matching TRBD2. The CDR3 contains 17 residues. V was clipped by 2 bases and J by 7 bases; unmatched bases: 9. CDR1 is SGHKS and CDR2 is YYEKEE in the germline V gene (reference sequence). CDR3 DNA: TGTGCCAGCAGCTTCGCAGCGACTAGCGGGGGAGGCGGGGAGCTGTTTTTT. It encodes CASSFAATSGGGGELFF.

The rearrangement uses TRBV19 and TRBJ2-7, with D possibly being TRBD2 (6 bases). CDR3 length: 15 residues. V dropped 3 bases and J dropped 2 bases, with 14 bases sitting between them. Germline-derived CDR1 and CDR2 are LNHDA and SQIVND (reference sequence). This chain's CDR3 is CASSISGAQTYEQYF. CDR3 coding DNA: TGTGCCAGTAGTATTAGCGGAGCTCAGACCTACGAGCAGTACTTC.

J is TRBJ2-7 and V is TRBV15; D is possibly TRBD1 (6 bases). V shed 4 bases and J shed 0 bases, with 7 bases lying between them. The length of the CDR3 is 13 residues. CDR1 is LNHNV and CDR2 is YYDKDF in the germline V gene (reference sequence). CDR3 amino acids: CATSTGHSYEQYF. DNA for the CDR3: TGTGCCACCAGCACGGGACACTCCTACGAGCAGTACTTC.

CDR3 in DNA: TGCGCCAGCAGCCATCGCGGGAGAGCAGATACGCAGTATTTT. The encoded protein is CASSHRGRADTQYF. V gene TRBV4-1 combines with J gene TRBJ2-3, with 7 bases identical to TRBD2. CDR3 length: 14 amino acids. CDR1 and CDR2 from the germline V gene are MGHRA and YSYEKL. The junction had 4 bases not matched to a gene; V was cut back by 3 bases and J by 4 bases.

V usage is TRBV7-6 and J usage is TRBJ2-5; D uncertain. Germline CDR1 is SGHVS and CDR2 is FNYEAQ. Trimming cost V 1 base and J 5 bases, with 17 bases left between them. There are 16 residues in the CDR3. The CDR3 loop reads CASSLDSTVPWETQYF. The CDR3 nucleotides are TGTGCCAGCAGCTTAGACTCGACGGTCCCTTGGGAGACCCAGTACTTC.

The chain has TRBV6-4 and TRBJ2-3, with TRBD2 matching 9 bases. V was pared by 2 bases and J by 2 bases, with 2 bases of the junction left unmatched. The CDR3 length is 15 residues. CDR1 is MRHNA, CDR2 SNTAGT, per germline. Here the CDR3 reads CASSDGTSYTDTQYF. In DNA, the CDR3 is TGTGCCAGCAGTGACGGGACTAGCTACACAGATACGCAGTATTTT.

This rearrangement joins TRBV6-1 to TRBJ2-7, with 14 bases lining up with TRBD2. V was pared by 4 bases and J by 0 bases, with 5 bases of the junction left unmatched. Looked up from germline, CDR1 is MNHNS and CDR2 is SASEGT. The CDR3 loop spans 17 amino acids. CDR3 nucleotide sequence: TGTGCCAGCAGTGGGACTAGCGGGGGGCTGTCCTCCTACGAGCAGTACTTC. Encoded protein: CASSGTSGGLSSYEQYF.

The chain couples TRBV19 to TRBJ2-7; TRBD1 is a possible D gene (5 bases). Trimming stripped 2 bases from V and 3 bases from J, with 11 bases between. Germline V CDR1 and CDR2: LNHDA, SQIVND (reference sequence). The CDR3 length is 14 residues. CDR3 in DNA: TGTGCCAGTAGTATACAGGGCAACGGCTACGAGCAGTACTTC. It codes for CASSIQGNGYEQYF.

This chain connects TRBV19 to TRBJ2-1, with TRBD2 identical over 11 bases. Trimming removed 6 bases from V and 0 bases from J; junction bases left unmatched: 16. Germline CDR1 and CDR2: LNHDA and SQIVND (reference sequence). The CDR3 consists of 20 residues. CDR3 in amino acids: CASSQHPGLAVSSSYNEQFF. The CDR3 nucleotides read TGTGCCAGTAGCCAACACCCGGGACTAGCGGTTTCGAGCTCCTACAATGAGCAGTTCTTC.

A single count supports this clone. The rearrangement links TRBV19 to TRBJ1-6; TRBD1 agrees at 9 bases. J lost 8 bases, V lost 6 bases, and 5 bases had no gene match. Germline lookup yields CDR1 LNHDA and CDR2 SQIVND (reference sequence). This CDR3 contains 14 residues. The CDR3 protein is CASRVTGGDSPLHF. DNA of the CDR3: TGTGCCAGTAGGGTGACAGGGGGGGATTCACCCCTCCACTTT.

This rearrangement joins TRBV2 to TRBJ2-7; 9 bases are a match to TRBD1. The V and J ends lost 6 bases and 6 bases, in that order; junction bases with no gene match: 9. The CDR3 has 14 amino acids. The germline CDR1 and CDR2 sequences are SNHLY and FYNNEI. DNA of the CDR3: TGTGCCAGCAGGCCGACAGGGGGAGGGCGCGAGCAGTACTTC. This codes for CASRPTGGGREQYF.

The chain recombines TRBV6-5 with TRBJ1-5; D unclear. The germline gives CDR1 MNHEY, CDR2 SVGAGI. The germline V and J ends were trimmed by 4 bases and 5 bases, with 12 bases remaining between them. This CDR3 has 14 residues. The CDR3 sequence: CASSSAVLDQPQHF. The CDR3 coding sequence is TGTGCCAGCAGTTCCGCGGTTTTGGATCAGCCCCAGCATTTT.

This chain links TRBV5-6 with TRBJ2-1; the D gene is possibly TRBD1 (7 bases). The CDR3 is 13 amino acids. Germline V CDR1 and CDR2: SGHDT, YYEEEE. Trimming removed 2 bases from V and 9 bases from J, with 12 bases in between. CDR3 DNA: TGTGCCAGCAGCTTTTACCAGGGGGGTGAGCAGTTCTTC. Protein product: CASSFYQGGEQFF.

J is TRBJ1-2 and V is TRBV12-3 or TRBV12-4; no definite D call. V lost 2 bases and J 8 bases, leaving 9 bases between the germline ends. The CDR3 sequence is 12 residues long. The CDR3 region is CASSLSRRGYTF. The CDR3 DNA sequence: TGTGCCAGCAGTTTATCCCGCCGGGGCTACACCTTC.

The chain carries TRBV7-2 and TRBJ1-5, with 7 bases identical to TRBD1. The CDR3 is made up of 15 amino acids. V shed 1 base, J shed 4 bases, and the junction held 4 bases outside the gene matches. Per germline, CDR1 SGHTA and CDR2 FQGNSA. For the CDR3, the DNA is TGTGCCAGCAGCTTAGACAGGGGACGAAATCAGCCCCAGCATTTT. Protein sequence: CASSLDRGRNQPQHF.

The chain recombines TRBV19 with TRBJ2-1; D possibly corresponds to TRBD2 (6 bases). Germline V lookup: CDR1 LNHDA, CDR2 SQIVND (reference sequence). V lost 5 bases, J lost 0 bases, and 8 bases lay in between. The CDR3 is 14 amino acids. This CDR3 is CASSVADSYNEQFF. The CDR3 DNA sequence: TGTGCCAGTAGTGTAGCGGACTCCTACAATGAGCAGTTCTTC. Combining the CDR3 with reference TRBV19 and TRBJ2-1 gives the whole variable domain DGGITQSPKYLFRKEGQNVTLSCEQNLNHDAMYWYRQDPGQGLRLIYYSQIVNDFQKGDIAEGYSVSREKKESFPLTVTSAQKNPTAFYLCASSVADSYNEQFFGPGTRLTVL.

This chain uses TRBV7-6 with TRBJ2-7, with D perhaps TRBD1 or TRBD2 (5 bases each). The length of the CDR3 is 13 residues. V shed 5 bases and J shed 9 bases, with 17 bases lying between them. From germline, CDR1 is SGHVS and CDR2 FNYEAQ. The CDR3 loop is CASSPEGQGRQYF. The CDR3 DNA follows: TGTGCCAGCAGCCCCGAGGGGCAGGGAAGGCAGTACTTC.

The chain links TRBV10-2 to TRBJ1-2; 10 bases map to TRBD1. Germline loops: CDR1 WSHSY, CDR2 SAAADI. V lost 6 bases and J lost 6; bases outside the gene matches: 4. CDR3 size: 13 residues. The CDR3 loop is CASRSGTGDGYTF. DNA of the CDR3: TGCGCCAGCAGATCCGGGACAGGGGATGGCTACACCTTC.